This T cell receptor beta chain is drawn from a study of early T cells in non-severe SARS-CoV-2 infection. Turning to the study itself: Alpha and beta chains were unpaired, from unsorted whole-blood bulk RNA. Notes on the study in general: In VDJdb matching, anti-spike CD8 responses were favored while private and CD4 specificities went missing.

Trimming pared 6 bases from V and 9 bases from J, leaving 16 bases between. The CDR3 loop spans 13 amino acids. Germline CDR1 reads SNHLY; CDR2 reads FYNNEI. Individual cDNA molecules carried attached unique molecular identifiers. In TCRdb, the 5' RACE reads were re-called with MiXCR into one record per CDR3 protein. The top ten clones hold approximately 6% of a sample with about 98,000 distinct CDR3 sequences, under 15% of them seen once. Remarks on this clonotype: Its antigen is undetermined.

The sequencing sample was made of whole blood. The chain uses TRBV2 and TRBJ2-3; no firm D call. The TCR originated in an adult who was a healthcare worker with PCR-confirmed SARS-CoV-2 infection or an uninfected control (not recorded which). CDR3 loop: CASRMDGQFTQYF. In DNA, the CDR3 is TGTGCCAGCAGGATGGACGGCCAATTCACGCAGTATTTT.